The 30 T cell receptor beta chains given below trace back to one sample, sequenced in a study of blood T cell repertoires in COVID-19. Sequencing used immunoSEQ multiplex PCR; TCRdb keeps in-frame clones, though not all of them. The top ten hold under 15% of the sample, which has around 100,000 clones, around four fifths seen once. Sequencing input: peripheral blood. These TCRs come from a man aged 50-60 years with active or convalescent COVID-19.

This chain links TRBV29-1 with TRBJ1-4; D is possibly TRBD1 (5 bases). Per germline, CDR1 SQVTM and CDR2 ANQGSEA. This CDR3 region has 14 residues. Trimming pared 4 bases from V and 0 bases from J, leaving 9 bases between. Written as DNA, the CDR3 is TGCAGCGTTGGGCAGGGAACAACTAATGAAAAACTGTTTTTT. Protein: CSVGQGTTNEKLFF.

Of note for this clone: At one boundary the junction diverges from the germline segment, which might be a read error. The chain joins TRBV7-7 to TRBJ2-3; 7 positions match TRBD2. Germline V CDR1 and CDR2: SSHAT, FNYEAQ (reference sequence). The CDR3 covers 17 residues. The CDR3 nucleotides read TGTGCTAGCAGCTTAGGTGGGAGTCGAGCGGGAAGGGATACGCAGTATTTT. Translated: CASSLGGSRAGRDTQYF.

CDR3 region: CASSLGLAHEQYF. The CDR3 nucleotides read TGTGCCAGCAGCTTGGGACTAGCCCACGAGCAGTACTTC. The chain uses TRBV11-2 and TRBJ2-7; 9 nucleotides line up with TRBD2. Trimming cost V 3 bases and J 5 bases; bases outside gene matches: 2. CDR1 SGHAT and CDR2 FQNNGV come from the germline V gene. The CDR3 length is 13 residues.

This rearrangement joins TRBV4-2 to TRBJ2-3; TRBD2 matches at 9 bases. Germline V CDR1 and CDR2: LGHNA, YNFKEQ. V gave up 4 bases and J gave up 4 bases; unmatched junction bases: 6. CDR3 length: 15 amino acids. This chain's CDR3 is CASSPHSGSADTQYF. The CDR3 region has the DNA TGTGCCAGCAGCCCACATAGCGGGAGCGCAGATACGCAGTATTTT.

The gene calls are TRBV3-1 (or the pseudogene TRBV3-2) and TRBJ2-1; D possibly corresponds to TRBD2 (6 bases). The germline V gene has CDR1 LGHDT and CDR2 YNNKEL (reference sequence). V lost 4 bases to trimming and J lost 0 bases, with 19 bases between them. The CDR3 consists of 18 residues. The CDR3 reads CASSRLGGDSSSYNEQFF. The CDR3 coding sequence is TGTGCCAGCAGCCGACTGGGCGGGGATAGTAGCTCCTACAATGAGCAGTTCTTC.

V is TRBV7-2 and J is TRBJ1-2; D is ambiguous. There are 15 residues in the CDR3. The V gene's germline CDR1 is SGHTA and CDR2 FQGNSA. V lost 5 bases and J lost 6, with 19 bases in between. The CDR3 here is CASSPTWRGMDGYTF. The CDR3 nucleotides are TGTGCCAGCAGCCCCACATGGAGAGGGATGGATGGCTACACCTTC.

The chain recombines TRBV5-6 with TRBJ2-5; TRBD2 is a possible D gene (6 bases). Germline V gene data show CDR1 as SGHDT and CDR2 as YYEEEE. CDR3 size: 14 residues. Trimming took off 1 base at V and 7 bases at J, with 14 bases between the two ends. The CDR3, as DNA: TGTGCCAGCAGCTTGCACGGGGGAAGTGGGACCCAGTACTTC. The encoded protein is CASSLHGGSGTQYF.

The chain couples TRBV13 to TRBJ2-2, with D hard to call. Germline-derived CDR1 and CDR2 are PRHDT and FYEKMQ (reference sequence). The CDR3 runs to 12 residues. V was pared by 2 bases and J by 7 bases, with 5 bases between. CDR3 in DNA: TGTGCCAGCAGCTTATGGAGCGGGGAGCTGTTTTTT. Translated, it gives CASSLWSGELFF.

J is TRBJ1-4 and V is TRBV2; 11 bases line up with TRBD1. Germline CDR1 is SNHLY and CDR2 is FYNNEI. V lost 7 bases, J lost 8 bases, and 6 bases stayed unmatched. The CDR3 runs 14 residues. CDR3: CASILGQGGEKLFF. DNA for the CDR3: TGTGCCAGCATCCTGGGACAGGGGGGGGAAAAACTGTTTTTT.

The chain uses TRBV2 and TRBJ1-1; 7 nucleotides agree with TRBD1. Germline assignment: CDR1 SNHLY and CDR2 FYNNEI. The CDR3 sequence is 16 residues long. With V trimmed by 5 bases and J by 1 base, 10 bases remained unmatched. The CDR3 DNA reads as TGTGCCAGCAGTACCACCTGGACAGGAGGGAACACTGAAGCTTTCTTT. Its protein is CASSTTWTGGNTEAFF. The entire variable domain, with the rest obtained from reference TRBV2 and TRBJ1-1, is as follows: EPEVTQTPSHQVTQMGQEVILRCVPISNHLYFYWYRQILGQKVEFLVSFYNNEISEKSEIFDDQFSVERPDGSNFTLKIRSTKLEDSAMYFCASSTTWTGGNTEAFFGQGTRLTVV.

The V gene is TRBV29-1, the J gene TRBJ2-2; a possible D gene is TRBD1 (7 bases). V was shortened by 4 bases and J by 4 bases, with 13 bases between the two germline ends. This CDR3 contains 14 residues. Germline V lookup: CDR1 SQVTM, CDR2 ANQGSEA. The DNA of the CDR3 is TGCAGCGTTGGTGTGCAGGGGGGCACCGGGGAGCTGTTTTTT. Protein: CSVGVQGGTGELFF.

The V call is TRBV19, the J call TRBJ1-4; TRBD1 is a possible D gene (6 bases). Germline CDR1 is LNHDA and CDR2 is SQIVND (reference sequence). The V gene lost 3 bases and the J gene lost 4 bases, with 9 bases spanning the gap. The CDR3 runs 14 residues. CDR3 sequence: CASSMGTSNEKLFF. The CDR3 DNA follows: TGTGCCAGTAGTATGGGGACAAGTAATGAAAAACTGTTTTTT.

The V call is TRBV5-4, the J call TRBJ2-7; TRBD2 aligns across 14 bases. Germline lookup yields CDR1 SGHNT and CDR2 YYREEE (reference sequence). Trimming at V came to 3 bases and at J to 5 bases, leaving 1 base not matched to a gene. The CDR3 extends over 14 amino acids. As DNA, the CDR3 is TGTGCCAGCAGCTGGGGACTAGCGGGAGACGAGCAGTACTTC. Protein sequence: CASSWGLAGDEQYF. Full variable domain (rest looked up from reference TRBV5-4 and TRBJ2-7): ETGVTQSPTHLIKTRGQQVTLRCSSQSGHNTVSWYQQALGQGPQFIFQYYREEENGRGNFPPRFSGLQFPNYSSELNVNALELDDSALYLCASSWGLAGDEQYFGPGTRLTVT.

The V gene is TRBV6-5, the J gene TRBJ1-2; 10 positions match TRBD1. Looked up from germline, CDR1 is MNHEY and CDR2 is SVGAGI. V shed 6 bases and J 3 bases; nucleotides not matched to a gene: 4. CDR3 length: 14 residues. The DNA of the CDR3 is TGTGCCAGCAGCCCGACAGGGGGCCACTATGGCTACACCTTC. Encoded protein: CASSPTGGHYGYTF.

This clone has a single count. The chain carries TRBV12-5 and TRBJ1-6; a possible D gene is TRBD1 (5 bases). The germline CDR1 and CDR2 sequences are LGHNT and FRNRAP. This CDR3 region has 14 residues. V shed 6 bases and J shed 7 bases, with 13 bases lying between them. The CDR3, as DNA: TGTGCTAGTGGGCCTTCAGGGCCGAATTCACCCCTCCACTTT. Translated: CASGPSGPNSPLHF.

The rearrangement uses TRBV15 and TRBJ1-5, with 8 positions matching TRBD1. The CDR3 sequence is 16 residues long. Germline assignment: CDR1 LNHNV and CDR2 YYDKDF (reference sequence). V shed 1 base, J shed 2 bases, and the junction held 4 bases outside the gene matches. Written as DNA, the CDR3 is TGTGCCACCAGCAGAGGGACAGGGTCGGGCAATCAGCCCCAGCATTTT. Translated, it gives CATSRGTGSGNQPQHF.

The gene calls are TRBV27 and TRBJ2-7, with TRBD2 identical over 7 bases. Germline V gene lookup returns CDR1 MNHEY and CDR2 SMNVEV (reference sequence). This CDR3 is built from 16 residues. Unmatched junction bases numbered 12, after V lost 6 bases and J lost 1 base. The CDR3 DNA reads TGTGCCAGCAGCCTCACTCCCGGGACTATGTCCTACGAGCAGTACTTC. The encoded protein is CASSLTPGTMSYEQYF.

V usage is TRBV3-1 (or the pseudogene TRBV3-2) and J usage is TRBJ2-7, with TRBD2 matching over 8 bases. Trimming at V came to 4 bases and at J to 7 bases, leaving 12 bases not matched to a gene. Per germline, CDR1 LGHDT and CDR2 YNNKEL (reference sequence). This CDR3 has 15 amino acids. This chain's CDR3 is CASSPRASGLGEQYF. CDR3 nucleotides: TGTGCCAGCAGCCCGAGAGCTAGCGGGCTTGGTGAGCAGTACTTC.

This clone has just a few counts. The chain combines TRBV18 with TRBJ1-6; D is ambiguous. The CDR3 length is 16 residues. V was cut by 3 bases and J by 5 bases, with 14 bases left in between. The V gene's germline CDR1 is KGHSH and CDR2 LQKENI. CDR3: CASSPSSTPDNSPLHF. The CDR3 nucleotides read TGTGCCAGCTCACCGTCTAGTACCCCAGATAATTCACCCCTCCACTTT.

The rearrangement links TRBV5-6 to TRBJ1-4; D unclear. The CDR3 covers 13 residues. Trimming cost V 4 bases and J 0 bases, with 4 bases left between them. Germline V CDR1 and CDR2: SGHDT, YYEEEE. The CDR3 reads CASSHATNEKLFF. The CDR3 nucleotides read TGTGCCAGCAGCCATGCAACTAATGAAAAACTGTTTTTT. Full variable domain (outside the CDR3, taken from reference TRBV5-6 and TRBJ1-4): DAGVTQSPTHLIKTRGQQVTLRCSPKSGHDTVSWYQQALGQGPQFIFQYYEEEERQRGNFPDRFSGHQFPNYSSELNVNALLLGDSALYLCASSHATNEKLFFGSGTQLSVL.

V and J are TRBV5-6 and TRBJ2-3, with TRBD1 matching over 7 bases. The trim removed 2 bases at V and 1 base at J, leaving 4 bases unmatched. The CDR3 has 15 residues. Germline V lookup: CDR1 SGHDT, CDR2 YYEEEE. The CDR3 here is CASSLAGTGTDTQYF. DNA for the CDR3: TGTGCCAGCAGCTTAGCCGGGACAGGCACAGATACGCAGTATTTT.

The chain carries TRBV28 and TRBJ1-2, with TRBD1 matching over 8 bases. The V gene end was trimmed by 6 bases and the J gene end by 4 bases; junction bases not matched to a gene: 7. The CDR3 spans 14 residues. Germline V CDR1 and CDR2: MDHEN, SYDVKM. DNA of the CDR3: TGTGCCAGCAGCCGAGGGACAGGAGGCTATGGCTACACCTTC. Translation: CASSRGTGGYGYTF.

V and J are TRBV27 and TRBJ2-2, with TRBD2 matching 11 bases. Germline CDR1 reads MNHEY; CDR2 reads SMNVEV (reference sequence). This CDR3 comprises 15 residues. V gave up 4 bases and J gave up 6 bases; unmatched junction bases: 4. CDR3 nucleotides: TGTGCCAGCAGTTCAACTAGCGGGAGCCCCGGGGAGCTGTTTTTT. Translated, it gives CASSSTSGSPGELFF.

The chain is built from TRBV20-1 and TRBJ2-7; D is possibly TRBD1 (5 bases). Germline assignment: CDR1 DFQATT and CDR2 SNEGSKA (reference sequence). Trimming took off 6 bases at V and 5 bases at J, with 11 bases between the two ends. This CDR3 has 11 amino acids. The DNA of the CDR3 is TGCAGTGCCCGCGCAGGGCACGAGCAGTACTTC. Encoded protein: CSARAGHEQYF.

The chain carries TRBV24-1 and TRBJ2-5; TRBD1 matches 8 bases. Looked up from germline, CDR1 is KGHDR and CDR2 is SFDVKD. Trimming took 4 bases from V and 4 from J; bases not matched to a gene: 7. The CDR3 consists of 15 residues. The CDR3 region is CATSDPGQGGETQYF. As DNA, the CDR3 is TGTGCCACCAGTGACCCCGGACAGGGAGGAGAGACCCAGTACTTC.

The chain carries TRBV6-6 and TRBJ1-5, with D perhaps TRBD1 (5 bases). The germline V and J ends were trimmed by 2 bases and 8 bases, with 13 bases remaining between them. This CDR3 region has 14 residues. From germline, CDR1 is MNHNY and CDR2 SVGAGI (reference sequence). CDR3 sequence (DNA): TGTGCCAGCAGTTACCGGGACTCGGCTGAGCCCCAGCATTTT. Amino acids: CASSYRDSAEPQHF.

J is TRBJ1-2 and V is TRBV29-1, with a tentative D call TRBD1 (5 bases). CDR3 size: 12 residues. V was cut by 8 bases and J by 4 bases, with 14 bases left in between. Germline V gene sequence: CDR1 SQVTM, CDR2 ANQGSEA. The CDR3 loop reads CSTRVFGYGYTF. The CDR3 DNA follows: TGCAGCACCAGGGTATTCGGCTATGGCTACACCTTC.

This chain uses TRBV6-5 with TRBJ2-7; 9 positions agree with TRBD1. Germline V gives CDR1 MNHEY, CDR2 SVGAGI. With 7 bases clipped from V and 4 bases from J, the junction kept 11 bases outside the gene matches. The CDR3 totals 15 residues. The CDR3 bases are TGTGCCAGCACAGAGGGACAGGGAAAATTATACGAGCAGTACTTC. This sequence encodes CASTEGQGKLYEQYF.

The V gene is TRBV19, the J gene TRBJ1-1; 7 positions agree with TRBD1. Losses at the gene ends were 4 bases for V and 0 bases for J; bases not matched to a gene: 2. Germline CDR1 and CDR2: LNHDA and SQIVND (reference sequence). The CDR3 is 14 residues long. The CDR3 loop is CASSKGALNTEAFF. The CDR3, as DNA: TGTGCCAGTAGTAAGGGGGCTTTGAACACTGAAGCTTTCTTT.

The CDR3 reads CATSRDRGAEAFF. CDR3 bases: TGTGCCACCAGCAGAGACCGGGGGGCTGAAGCTTTCTTT. The chain joins TRBV15 to TRBJ1-1; D may be TRBD1 (5 bases). This CDR3 comprises 13 residues. Trimming left V 0 bases short and J 6 bases short, with 8 bases between. Germline assignment: CDR1 LNHNV and CDR2 YYDKDF (reference sequence).